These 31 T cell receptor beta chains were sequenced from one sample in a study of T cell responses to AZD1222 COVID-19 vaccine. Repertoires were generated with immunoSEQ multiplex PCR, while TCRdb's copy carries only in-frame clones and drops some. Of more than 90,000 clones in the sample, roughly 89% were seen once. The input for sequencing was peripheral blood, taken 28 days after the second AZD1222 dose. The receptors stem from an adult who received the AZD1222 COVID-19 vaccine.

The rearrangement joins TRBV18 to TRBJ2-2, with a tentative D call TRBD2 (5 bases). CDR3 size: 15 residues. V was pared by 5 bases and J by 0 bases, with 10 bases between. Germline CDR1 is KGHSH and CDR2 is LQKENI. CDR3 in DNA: TGTGCCAGCTCATACGACTACTCGAACACCGGGGAGCTGTTTTTT. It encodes CASSYDYSNTGELFF.

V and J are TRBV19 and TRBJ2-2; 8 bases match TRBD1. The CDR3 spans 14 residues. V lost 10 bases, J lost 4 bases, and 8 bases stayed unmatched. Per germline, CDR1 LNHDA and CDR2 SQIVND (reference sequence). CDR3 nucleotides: TGTGCCACCGCCGACAGGGGTAGCACCGGGGAGCTGTTTTTT. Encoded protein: CATADRGSTGELFF.

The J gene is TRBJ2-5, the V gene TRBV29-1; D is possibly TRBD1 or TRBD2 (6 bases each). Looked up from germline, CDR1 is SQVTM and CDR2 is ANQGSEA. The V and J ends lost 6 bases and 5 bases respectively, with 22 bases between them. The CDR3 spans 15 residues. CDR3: CSVLPSLARGETQYF. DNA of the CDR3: TGCAGCGTCCTACCCTCTCTAGCGAGGGGGGAGACCCAGTACTTC.

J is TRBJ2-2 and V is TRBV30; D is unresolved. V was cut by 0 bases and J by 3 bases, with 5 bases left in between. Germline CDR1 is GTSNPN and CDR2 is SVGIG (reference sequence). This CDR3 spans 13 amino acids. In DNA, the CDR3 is TGTGCCTGGAGTGTAATTTACACCGGGGAGCTGTTTTTT. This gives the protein CAWSVIYTGELFF.

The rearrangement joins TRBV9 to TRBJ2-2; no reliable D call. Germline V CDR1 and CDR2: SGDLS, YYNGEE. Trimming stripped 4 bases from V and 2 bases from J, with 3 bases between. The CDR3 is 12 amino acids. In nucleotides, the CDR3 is TGTGCCAGCAGCCCCAACACCGGGGAGCTGTTTTTT. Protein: CASSPNTGELFF.

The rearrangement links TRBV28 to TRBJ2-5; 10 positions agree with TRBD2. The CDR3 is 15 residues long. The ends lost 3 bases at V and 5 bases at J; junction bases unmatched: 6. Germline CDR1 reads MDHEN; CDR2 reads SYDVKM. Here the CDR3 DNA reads TGTGCCAGCAGTTTTCTGCTAGCGGGAGAGGAGACCCAGTACTTC. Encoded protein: CASSFLLAGEETQYF. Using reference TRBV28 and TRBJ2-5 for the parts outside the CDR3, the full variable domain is DVKVTQSSRYLVKRTGEKVFLECVQDMDHENMFWYRQDPGLGLRLIYFSYDVKMKEKGDIPEGYSVSREKKERFSLILESASTNQTSMYLCASSFLLAGEETQYFGPGTRLLVL.

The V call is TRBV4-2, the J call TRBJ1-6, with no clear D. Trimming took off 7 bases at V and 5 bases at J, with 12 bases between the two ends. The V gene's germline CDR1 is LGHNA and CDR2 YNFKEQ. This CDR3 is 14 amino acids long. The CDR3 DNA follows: TGTGCCAGCAACAACGGGCCGGATAATTCACCCCTCCACTTT. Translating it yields CASNNGPDNSPLHF.

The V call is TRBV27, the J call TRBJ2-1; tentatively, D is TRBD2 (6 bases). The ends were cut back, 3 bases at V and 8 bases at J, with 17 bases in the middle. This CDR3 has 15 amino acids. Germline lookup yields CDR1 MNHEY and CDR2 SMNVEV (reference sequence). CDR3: CASSLQVGGFHEQFF. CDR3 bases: TGTGCCAGCAGTTTGCAGGTGGGGGGATTTCATGAGCAGTTCTTC.

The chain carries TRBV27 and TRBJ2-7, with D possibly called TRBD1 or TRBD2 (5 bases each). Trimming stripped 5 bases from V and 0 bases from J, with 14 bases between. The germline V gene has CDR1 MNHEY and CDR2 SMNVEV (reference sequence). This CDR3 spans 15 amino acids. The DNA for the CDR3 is TGTGCCAGCAGTGCAAAAGGGACGGGCTCCTACGAGCAGTACTTC. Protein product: CASSAKGTGSYEQYF.

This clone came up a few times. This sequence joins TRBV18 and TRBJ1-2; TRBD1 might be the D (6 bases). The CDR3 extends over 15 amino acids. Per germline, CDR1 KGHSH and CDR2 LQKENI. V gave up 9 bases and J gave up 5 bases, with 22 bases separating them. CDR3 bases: TGTGCCAGTCTCTCACTCGGGACAAGTCCTTATGGCTACACCTTC. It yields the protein CASLSLGTSPYGYTF. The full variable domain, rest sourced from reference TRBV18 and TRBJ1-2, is NAGVMQNPRHLVRRRGQEARLRCSPMKGHSHVYWYRQLPEEGLKFMVYLQKENIIDESGMPKERFSAEFPKEGPSILRIQQVVRGDSAAYFCASLSLGTSPYGYTFGSGTRLTVV.

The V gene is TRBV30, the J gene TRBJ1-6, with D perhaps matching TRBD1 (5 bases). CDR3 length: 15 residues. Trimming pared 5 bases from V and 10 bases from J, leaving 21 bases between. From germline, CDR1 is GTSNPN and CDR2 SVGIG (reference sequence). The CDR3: CAWSGLSTHGSPLHF. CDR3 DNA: TGTGCCTGGTCGGGACTCTCAACACATGGGTCACCCCTCCACTTT.

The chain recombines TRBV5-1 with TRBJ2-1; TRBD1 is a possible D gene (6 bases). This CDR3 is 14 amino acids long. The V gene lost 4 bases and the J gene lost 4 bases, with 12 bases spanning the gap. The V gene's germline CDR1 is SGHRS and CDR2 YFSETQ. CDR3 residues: CASSNGQIYNEQFF. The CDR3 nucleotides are TGCGCCAGCAGCAACGGACAGATATACAATGAGCAGTTCTTC. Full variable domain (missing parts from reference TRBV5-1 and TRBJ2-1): KAGVTQTPRYLIKTRGQQVTLSCSPISGHRSVSWYQQTPGQGLQFLFEYFSETQRNKGNFPGRFSGRQFSNSRSEMNVSTLELGDSALYLCASSNGQIYNEQFFGPGTRLTVL.

The CDR3 bases are TGTGCCACACACCTTCGCGGTTACAATGAGCAGTTCTTC. Translated, it gives CATHLRGYNEQFF. The J gene is TRBJ2-1, the V gene TRBV28; D is ambiguous. Trimming left V 10 bases short and J 4 bases short, with 14 bases between. Germline V gene lookup returns CDR1 MDHEN and CDR2 SYDVKM. CDR3 size: 13 residues.

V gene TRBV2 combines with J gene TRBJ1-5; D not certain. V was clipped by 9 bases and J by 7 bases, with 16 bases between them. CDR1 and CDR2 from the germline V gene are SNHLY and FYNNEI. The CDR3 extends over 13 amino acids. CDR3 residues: CASQYSLGQPQHF. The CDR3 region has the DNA TGTGCCAGTCAGTACAGTCTTGGGCAGCCCCAGCATTTT.

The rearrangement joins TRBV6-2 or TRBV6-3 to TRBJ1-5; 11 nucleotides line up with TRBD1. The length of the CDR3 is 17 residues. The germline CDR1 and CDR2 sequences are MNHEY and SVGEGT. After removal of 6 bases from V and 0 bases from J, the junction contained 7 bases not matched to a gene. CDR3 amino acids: CASSQDRGRTSNQPQHF. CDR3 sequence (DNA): TGTGCCAGCAGCCAGGACAGGGGGCGGACTAGCAATCAGCCCCAGCATTTT.

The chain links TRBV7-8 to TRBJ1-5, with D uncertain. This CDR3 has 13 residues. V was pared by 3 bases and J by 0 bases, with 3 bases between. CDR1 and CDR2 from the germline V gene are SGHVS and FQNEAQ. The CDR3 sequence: CASSFNSNQPQHF. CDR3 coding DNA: TGTGCCAGCAGCTTTAATAGCAATCAGCCCCAGCATTTT.

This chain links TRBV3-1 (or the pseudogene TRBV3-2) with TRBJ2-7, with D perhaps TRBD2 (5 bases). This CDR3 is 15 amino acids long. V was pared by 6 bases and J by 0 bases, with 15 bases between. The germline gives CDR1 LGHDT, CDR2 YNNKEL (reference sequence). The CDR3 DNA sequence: TGTGCCAGCAGTCGTGGAGCGGTGAGCTCCTACGAGCAGTACTTC. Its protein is CASSRGAVSSYEQYF.

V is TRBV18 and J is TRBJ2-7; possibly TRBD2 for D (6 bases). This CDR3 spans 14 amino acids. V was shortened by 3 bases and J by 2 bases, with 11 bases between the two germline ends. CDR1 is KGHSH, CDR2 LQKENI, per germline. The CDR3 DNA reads TGTGCCAGCTCACCGGGGACTGTACCCTACGAGCAGTACTTC. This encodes CASSPGTVPYEQYF. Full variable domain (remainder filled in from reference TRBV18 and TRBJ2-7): NAGVMQNPRHLVRRRGQEARLRCSPMKGHSHVYWYRQLPEEGLKFMVYLQKENIIDESGMPKERFSAEFPKEGPSILRIQQVVRGDSAAYFCASSPGTVPYEQYFGPGTRLTVT.

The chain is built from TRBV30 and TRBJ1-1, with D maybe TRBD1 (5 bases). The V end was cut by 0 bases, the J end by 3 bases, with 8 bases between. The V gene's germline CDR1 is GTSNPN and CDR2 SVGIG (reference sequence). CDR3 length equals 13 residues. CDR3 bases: TGTGCCTGGAGTGTGGGAGGGGACACTGAAGCTTTCTTT. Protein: CAWSVGGDTEAFF. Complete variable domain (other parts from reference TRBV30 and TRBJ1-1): SQTIHQWPATLVQPVGSPLSLECTVEGTSNPNLYWYRQAAGRGLQLLFYSVGIGQISSEVPQNLSASRPQDRQFILSSKKLLLSDSGFYLCAWSVGGDTEAFFGQGTRLTVV.

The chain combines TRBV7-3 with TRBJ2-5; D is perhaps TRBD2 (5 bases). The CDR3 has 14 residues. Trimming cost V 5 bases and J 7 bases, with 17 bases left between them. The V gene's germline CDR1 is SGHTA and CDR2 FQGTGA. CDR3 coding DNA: TGTGCCAGCAGCCACCCCGGGGTGCAGGCGACCCAGTACTTC. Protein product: CASSHPGVQATQYF.

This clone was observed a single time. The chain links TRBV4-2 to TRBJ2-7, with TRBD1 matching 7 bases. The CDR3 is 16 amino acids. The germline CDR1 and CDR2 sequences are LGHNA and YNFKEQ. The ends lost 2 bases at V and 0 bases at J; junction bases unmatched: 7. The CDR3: CASSQYTGDSSYEQYF. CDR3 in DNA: TGTGCCAGCAGCCAATATACAGGGGATAGCTCCTACGAGCAGTACTTC.

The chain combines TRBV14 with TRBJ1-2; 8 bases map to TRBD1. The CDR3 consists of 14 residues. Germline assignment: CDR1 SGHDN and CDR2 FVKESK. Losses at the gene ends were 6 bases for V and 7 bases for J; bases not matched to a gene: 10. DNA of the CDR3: TGTGCCAGCAGTCACGGACAGGGCCGGCGTGGCTACACCTTC. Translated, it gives CASSHGQGRRGYTF. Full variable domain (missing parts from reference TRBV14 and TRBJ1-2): EAGVTQFPSHSVIEKGQTVTLRCDPISGHDNLYWYRRVMGKEIKFLLHFVKESKQDESGMPNNRFLAERTGGTYSTLKVQPAELEDSGVYFCASSHGQGRRGYTFGSGTRLTVV.

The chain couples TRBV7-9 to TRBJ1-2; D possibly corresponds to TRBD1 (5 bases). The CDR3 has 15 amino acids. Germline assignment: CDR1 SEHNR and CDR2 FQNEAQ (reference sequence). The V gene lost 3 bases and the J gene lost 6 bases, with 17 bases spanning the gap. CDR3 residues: CASSLPGGGRNGYTF. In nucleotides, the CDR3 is TGTGCCAGCAGCTTGCCTGGGGGGGGTCGAAATGGCTACACCTTC.

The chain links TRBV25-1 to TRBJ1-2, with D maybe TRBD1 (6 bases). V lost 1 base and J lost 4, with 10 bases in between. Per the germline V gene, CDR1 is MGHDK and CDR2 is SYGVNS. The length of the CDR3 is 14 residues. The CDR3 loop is CASSEWVGGYGYTF. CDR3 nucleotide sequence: TGTGCCAGCAGTGAATGGGTAGGGGGCTATGGCTACACCTTC.

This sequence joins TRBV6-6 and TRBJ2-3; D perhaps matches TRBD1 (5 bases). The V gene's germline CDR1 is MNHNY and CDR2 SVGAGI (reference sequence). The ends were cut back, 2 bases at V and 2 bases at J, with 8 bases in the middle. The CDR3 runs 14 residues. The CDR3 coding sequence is TGTGCCAGCAGTTACACAGGAACCACAGATACGCAGTATTTT. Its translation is CASSYTGTTDTQYF.

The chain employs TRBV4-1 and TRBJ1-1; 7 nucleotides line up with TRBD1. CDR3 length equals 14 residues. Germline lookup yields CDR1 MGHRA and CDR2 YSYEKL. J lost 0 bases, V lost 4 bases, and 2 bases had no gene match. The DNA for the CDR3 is TGCGCCAGCAGCCGCGGACAGGTGAACACTGAAGCTTTCTTT. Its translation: CASSRGQVNTEAFF.

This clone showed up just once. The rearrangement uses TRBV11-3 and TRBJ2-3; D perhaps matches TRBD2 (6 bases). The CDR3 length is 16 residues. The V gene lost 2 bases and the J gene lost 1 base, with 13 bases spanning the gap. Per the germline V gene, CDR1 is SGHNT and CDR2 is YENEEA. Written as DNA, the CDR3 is TGTGCCAGCAGCTTATTAGCGGCCACGCGCACAGATACGCAGTATTTT. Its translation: CASSLLAATRTDTQYF.

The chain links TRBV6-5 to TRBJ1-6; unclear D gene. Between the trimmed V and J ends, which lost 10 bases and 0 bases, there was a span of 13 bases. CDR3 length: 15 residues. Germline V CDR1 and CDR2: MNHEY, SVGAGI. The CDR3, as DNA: TGTGCCACCCTCCTCGGTAGCTCCTATAATTCACCCCTCCACTTT. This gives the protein CATLLGSSYNSPLHF.

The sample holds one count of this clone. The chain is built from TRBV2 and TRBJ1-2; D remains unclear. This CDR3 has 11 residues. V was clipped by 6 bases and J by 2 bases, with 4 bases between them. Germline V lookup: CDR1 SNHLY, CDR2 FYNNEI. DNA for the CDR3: TGTGCCAGCAGGGGAAACTATGGCTACACCTTC. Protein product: CASRGNYGYTF.

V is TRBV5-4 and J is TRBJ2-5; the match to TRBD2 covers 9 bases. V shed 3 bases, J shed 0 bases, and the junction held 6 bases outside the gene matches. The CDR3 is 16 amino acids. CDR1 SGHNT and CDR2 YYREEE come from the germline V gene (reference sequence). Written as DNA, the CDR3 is TGTGCCAGCAGCTCCCCTAGCGGGGATTACCAAGAGACCCAGTACTTC. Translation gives CASSSPSGDYQETQYF. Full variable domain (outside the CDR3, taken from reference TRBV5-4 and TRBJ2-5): ETGVTQSPTHLIKTRGQQVTLRCSSQSGHNTVSWYQQALGQGPQFIFQYYREEENGRGNFPPRFSGLQFPNYSSELNVNALELDDSALYLCASSSPSGDYQETQYFGPGTRLLVL.

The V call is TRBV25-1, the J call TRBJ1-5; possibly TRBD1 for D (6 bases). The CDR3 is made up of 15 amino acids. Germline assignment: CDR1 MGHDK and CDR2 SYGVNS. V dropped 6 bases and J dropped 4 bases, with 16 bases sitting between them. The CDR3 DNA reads TGTGCCAGCAGGACTCGGGGGGCTGGGAATCAGCCCCAGCATTTT. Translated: CASRTRGAGNQPQHF.